Following are 17 T cell receptor beta chains from one sample sequenced in a study of T cell responses to AZD1222 COVID-19 vaccine. Profiling relied on immunoSEQ multiplex PCR, and the TCRdb table lists in-frame clones only, not all of them. The repertoire holds about 130,000 clones, with just under 95% as singletons. Sequenced here: peripheral blood, sampled on day 0 of AZD1222 vaccination. These receptors originate from an adult in good health.

V gene TRBV6-5 combines with J gene TRBJ1-2, with 8 bases aligning to TRBD1. This CDR3 has 15 residues. The junction had 10 bases not matched to a gene; V was cut back by 6 bases and J by 4 bases. In germline, CDR1 is MNHEY, CDR2 SVGAGI. The CDR3 nucleotides read TGTGCCAGCAGCAAGACAGGGGAGGGGATCTATGGCTACACCTTC. This translates into CASSKTGEGIYGYTF.

V usage is TRBV9 and J usage is TRBJ2-5; TRBD2 aligns across 11 bases. The CDR3 spans 15 residues. The V segment lost 2 bases and the J segment 4 bases; nucleotides outside the gene matches: 4. Germline V CDR1 and CDR2: SGDLS, YYNGEE. As DNA, the CDR3 is TGTGCCAGCAGCGTGACTAGCGGGGATGGAGAGACCCAGTACTTC. Amino acids: CASSVTSGDGETQYF. The full variable domain, in which reference TRBV9 and TRBJ2-5 provide the parts outside the CDR3, is DSGVTQTPKHLITATGQRVTLRCSPRSGDLSVYWYQQSLDQGLQFLIQYYNGEERAKGNILERFSAQQFPDLHSELNLSSLELGDSALYFCASSVTSGDGETQYFGPGTRLLVL.

J is TRBJ1-1 and V is TRBV28; D gene ambiguous. Trimming took 3 bases from V and 2 from J, leaving 13 bases between them. This CDR3 comprises 15 residues. Germline CDR1 is MDHEN and CDR2 is SYDVKM. This CDR3 reads CASSFRGRYNTEAFF. The CDR3 DNA sequence: TGTGCCAGCAGTTTTCGTGGGAGATATAACACTGAAGCTTTCTTT.

The rearrangement links TRBV11-2 to TRBJ1-2; D ambiguous. Germline lookup yields CDR1 SGHAT and CDR2 FQNNGV. V was clipped by 2 bases and J by 7 bases, with 11 bases between them. The CDR3 totals 13 residues. The CDR3 DNA is TGTGCCAGCAGCTTACAACGGGTGGGTGGCTACACCTTC. This codes for CASSLQRVGGYTF.

This rearrangement joins TRBV18 to TRBJ1-1, with D unclear. Germline CDR1 is KGHSH and CDR2 is LQKENI. V lost 5 bases, J lost 1 base, and 8 bases lay in between. This CDR3 is 13 amino acids long. Here the CDR3 reads CASSSSTNTEAFF. CDR3 DNA: TGTGCCAGCTCATCTTCCACGAACACTGAAGCTTTCTTT.

The chain employs TRBV19 and TRBJ1-6; a weak D match, TRBD1 (6 bases). The germline CDR1 and CDR2 sequences are LNHDA and SQIVND (reference sequence). V was shortened by 4 bases and J by 3 bases, with 10 bases between the two germline ends. CDR3 length: 15 amino acids. CDR3 sequence reads: CASSSQGYYNSPLHF. CDR3 in DNA: TGTGCCAGTAGTAGCCAGGGGTACTATAATTCACCCCTCCACTTT.

The rearrangement links TRBV28 to TRBJ1-1; D ambiguous. Germline CDR1 is MDHEN and CDR2 is SYDVKM. The CDR3 sequence is 13 residues long. V shed 4 bases and J shed 6 bases, with 12 bases lying between them. The CDR3 is CASSYLGSAEAFF. CDR3 nucleotides: TGTGCCAGCAGTTACCTTGGGAGCGCTGAAGCTTTCTTT.

This chain links TRBV28 with TRBJ1-1, with 7 bases identical to TRBD1. The V gene end was trimmed by 1 base and the J gene end by 10 bases; junction bases not matched to a gene: 0. Germline V CDR1 and CDR2: MDHEN, SYDVKM. This CDR3 is built from 11 residues. CDR3 sequence reads: CASSLSGGAFF. In DNA, the CDR3 is TGTGCCAGCAGTTTATCAGGGGGAGCTTTCTTT.

The chain joins TRBV11-3 to TRBJ2-1; 10 bases are shared with TRBD2. CDR1 SGHNT and CDR2 YENEEA come from the germline V gene. V lost 3 bases, J lost 9 bases, and 5 bases stayed unmatched. The CDR3 has 14 residues. The CDR3 DNA sequence: TGTGCCAGCAGCTTGAAAGCTAGCGGGGGTGAGCAGTTCTTC. Amino acid sequence: CASSLKASGGEQFF.

The J gene is TRBJ1-2, the V gene TRBV19; a possible D gene is TRBD1 (6 bases). CDR3 length: 15 residues. Germline loops: CDR1 LNHDA, CDR2 SQIVND (reference sequence). The germline V and J ends were trimmed by 0 bases and 1 base, with 9 bases remaining between them. The CDR3 spells CASSIDTGNNYGYTF. In nucleotides, the CDR3 is TGTGCCAGTAGTATAGACACAGGGAATAACTATGGCTACACCTTC.

The rearrangement uses TRBV19 and TRBJ1-1; D unresolved. This CDR3 is 14 amino acids long. V lost 5 bases, J lost 0 bases, and 10 bases lay in between. In germline, CDR1 is LNHDA, CDR2 SQIVND (reference sequence). CDR3 region: CASSPTAMNTEAFF. The CDR3 DNA reads as TGTGCCAGTAGTCCGACGGCCATGAACACTGAAGCTTTCTTT.

As concerns this clone: Other DNA sequences within the sample encode an identical CDR3. The chain links TRBV6-5 to TRBJ1-2; D is perhaps TRBD1 (6 bases). The V and J ends lost 8 bases and 5 bases respectively, with 9 bases between them. The germline gives CDR1 MNHEY, CDR2 SVGAGI. The CDR3 has 11 residues. The CDR3 sequence is CASRRGYGYTF. CDR3 DNA: TGTGCCAGCCGAAGGGGGTATGGCTACACCTTC.

This clone was seen just once. This chain joins TRBV4-1 and TRBJ2-7; 7 bases map to TRBD2. Germline lookup yields CDR1 MGHRA and CDR2 YSYEKL. This CDR3 contains 15 residues. Trimming took 5 bases from V and 2 from J; bases not matched to a gene: 9. The CDR3 loop reads CASSKGVAGAYEQYF. CDR3 DNA sequence: TGCGCCAGCAGCAAAGGAGTGGCGGGAGCCTACGAGCAGTACTTC.

The chain employs TRBV30 and TRBJ2-2; TRBD1 or TRBD2 may be the D gene (5 bases each). In germline, CDR1 is GTSNPN, CDR2 SVGIG (reference sequence). This CDR3 comprises 14 residues. The germline V and J ends were trimmed by 0 bases and 4 bases, with 9 bases remaining between them. This CDR3 reads CAWSVPGATGELFF. The CDR3 DNA is TGTGCCTGGAGTGTACCCGGGGCCACCGGGGAGCTGTTTTTT.

This clone was seen a few times. V gene TRBV7-3 combines with J gene TRBJ2-1; 11 bases are a match to TRBD2. CDR3 size: 14 residues. The junction had 7 bases not matched to a gene; V was cut back by 6 bases and J by 9 bases. CDR1 and CDR2 from the germline V gene are SGHTA and FQGTGA. CDR3 in amino acids: CASRGTSGGGEQFF. The CDR3 DNA sequence: TGTGCCAGCAGGGGGACTAGCGGAGGCGGTGAGCAGTTCTTC.

V gene TRBV4-3 combines with J gene TRBJ1-4; D perhaps matches TRBD1 (5 bases). CDR1 is LGHNA, CDR2 YSLEER, per germline. CDR3 length: 15 amino acids. V dropped 5 bases and J dropped 5 bases, with 15 bases sitting between them. This chain's CDR3 is CASSSRGRQNEKLFF. The CDR3 nucleotides read TGCGCCAGCAGCTCCCGGGGACGGCAAAATGAAAAACTGTTTTTT.

The chain uses TRBV19 and TRBJ2-7; 8 bases match TRBD1. J gave up 5 bases and V 5 bases, and 5 bases lay outside the gene matches. The CDR3 extends over 13 amino acids. Germline loops: CDR1 LNHDA, CDR2 SQIVND (reference sequence). The CDR3 is CASSEGQVHEQYF. DNA of the CDR3: TGTGCCAGTAGTGAGGGACAGGTCCACGAGCAGTACTTC.